The next 9 T cell receptor beta chains were all read from a single sample in a study of T-cell memory formation after mild COVID-19 (dated by TCRdb to about 2021). The library was prepared using 5' RACE. Sequenced on an Illumina NovaSeq 6000. Starting from the raw public reads, TCRdb applied fastp trimming at Q25, assembled clones with MiXCR and retained in-frame beta chains. Rows with one shared CDR3 protein collapse into an entry with the most common genes and DNA. The table for this sample lists roughly 350,000 distinct CDR3 sequences; roughly 15% of them were counted only once. The ten top clones hold roughly 20% of the sample. The sequenced sample consisted of PBMCs or a T cell subset sorted from them (not recorded which). The receptor source for this set is a young man who had mild COVID-19 (a few samples of this study predate the infection). The sample titles of this study are shuffled in the database, so cell type and time point are left out; the donor was told from shared clones.

This clonotype was found a few times. The chain links TRBV7-3 to TRBJ1-1; D gene ambiguous. V lost 1 base, J lost 7 bases, and 13 bases lay in between. This CDR3 spans 14 amino acids. From germline, CDR1 is SGHTA and CDR2 FQGTGA. This CDR3 reads CASSLSSWVGEAFF. For the CDR3, the DNA is TGTGCCAGCAGCTTAAGTAGCTGGGTTGGTGAAGCTTTCTTT.

This clonotype was detected only a few times. The chain joins TRBV4-1 to TRBJ2-2; D unclear. With 0 bases removed from V and 10 bases from J, the gap between germline ends came to 12 bases. The CDR3 is 14 residues long. Germline V gene data show CDR1 as MGHRA and CDR2 as YSYEKL. The DNA for the CDR3 is TGCGCCAGCAGCCAAGAAACCGGGCTCGTGGAGCTGTTTTTT. It encodes CASSQETGLVELFF.

The J gene is TRBJ1-5, the V gene TRBV30, with D hard to call. Trimming left V 2 bases short and J 0 bases short, with 5 bases between. Germline V gene lookup returns CDR1 GTSNPN and CDR2 SVGIG (reference sequence). There are 13 residues in the CDR3. CDR3 sequence: CAWSYYSNQPQHF. The DNA for the CDR3 is TGTGCCTGGAGTTACTATAGCAATCAGCCCCAGCATTTT.

The rearrangement links TRBV11-2 to TRBJ2-2; unclear D gene. This CDR3 is built from 16 residues. The V and J ends lost 0 bases and 1 base respectively, with 9 bases between them. In germline, CDR1 is SGHAT, CDR2 FQNNGV. CDR3 loop: CASSLDRELNTGELFF. The CDR3 nucleotides read TGTGCCAGCAGCTTAGACCGCGAACTGAACACCGGGGAGCTGTTTTTT.

The gene calls are TRBV5-1 and TRBJ2-3, with a tentative D call TRBD2 (6 bases). There are 13 residues in the CDR3. The germline V gene encodes CDR1 SGHRS and CDR2 YFSETQ. Deletions cut 0 bases from V and 4 bases from J, with 6 bases between. CDR3 in amino acids: CASSLGDSDTQYF. In DNA, the CDR3 is TGCGCCAGCAGCTTGGGGGACTCAGATACGCAGTATTTT.

This rearrangement joins TRBV4-3 to TRBJ1-2; D remains ambiguous. With 4 bases removed from V and 8 bases from J, the gap between germline ends came to 17 bases. Germline V gene lookup returns CDR1 LGHNA and CDR2 YSLEER. This CDR3 has 14 residues. Written as DNA, the CDR3 is TGCGCCAGCAGCCTGCGCTCGGGGAGCTCGGGCTACACCTTC. Residues: CASSLRSGSSGYTF.

This chain joins TRBV6-2 or TRBV6-3 and TRBJ2-5, with 8 bases identical to TRBD1. The V gene end was trimmed by 2 bases and the J gene end by 5 bases; junction bases not matched to a gene: 10. The CDR3 is 16 residues long. The germline CDR1 and CDR2 sequences are MNHEY and SVGEGT. The CDR3 loop reads CASSYEKQGARETQYF. The CDR3 DNA reads TGTGCCAGCAGTTACGAGAAGCAGGGGGCCAGGGAGACCCAGTACTTC.

The chain couples TRBV2 to TRBJ2-2, with TRBD2 matching 15 bases. The CDR3 has 15 residues. After removal of 8 bases from V and 6 bases from J, the junction contained 4 bases not matched to a gene. Germline V lookup: CDR1 SNHLY, CDR2 FYNNEI. This CDR3 is CASGTSGGIAGELFF. The CDR3 coding sequence is TGTGCCAGCGGGACTAGCGGGGGGATTGCCGGGGAGCTGTTTTTT.

The chain joins TRBV20-1 to TRBJ1-4, with D unresolved. The germline V gene has CDR1 DFQATT and CDR2 SNEGSKA (reference sequence). This CDR3 region has 10 residues. V was shortened by 6 bases and J by 10 bases, with 9 bases between the two germline ends. The CDR3 nucleotides read TGCAGTGCCCGGGATGGAAAACTGTTTTTT. Residues: CSARDGKLFF.